This paragraph reports one T cell receptor (beta chain). This CDR3 is 16 amino acids long. The germline gives CDR1 SEHNR, CDR2 FQNEAQ (reference sequence). With V trimmed by 5 bases and J by 0 bases, 8 bases remained unmatched. TCRdb keeps only in-frame clones here, not all; method: immunoSEQ multiplex PCR. Among roughly 13,000 clones, approximately 95% were seen once, and the ten largest hold 2.8%. This specimen belongs to a study of T cell changes during pregnancy in multiple sclerosis. The sequencing used peripheral blood, collected in the second trimester of pregnancy. The J gene is TRBJ2-5, the V gene TRBV7-9, with 8 bases fitting TRBD1. The receptor was derived from a female donor in good health, enrolled as a control in a pregnancy study. CDR3 sequence reads: CASSPGRDRYQETQYF. In DNA, the CDR3 is TGTGCCAGCAGCCCAGGCCGGGACAGGTACCAAGAGACCCAGTACTTC.